This T cell receptor (beta chain) appears in the sequencing data of a study of blood T cell repertoires in COVID-19. The wider study: Samples representing acute and convalescent COVID-19 were sourced from the United States, Italy and Spain. T cells, B-cell-depleted T cells, or PBMCs supplied cDNA or gDNA.

V lost 4 bases to trimming and J lost 4 bases, with 8 bases between them. The germline CDR1 and CDR2 sequences are SGHTA and FQGNSA. The CDR3 contains 12 residues. Authors' processing steps: Amplification with reference gene primers provided the estimates of nucleated cell counts. Libraries were prepared by immunoSEQ multiplex PCR; TCRdb keeps only in-frame clonotypes and omits some of them. V and J calls and clone size are given by that table; D and trimming were obtained from the DNA. The repertoire holds 200,000 to 250,000 clones, with around three quarters as singletons. The sequenced sample consisted of peripheral blood. The chain couples TRBV7-2 to TRBJ2-7; D is unresolved. This sequence was found in a woman in her seventies with acute or convalescent COVID-19. The CDR3 coding sequence is TGTGCCAGCAGCTCTAACGGTTACGAGCAGTACTTC. Amino acids: CASSSNGYEQYF.